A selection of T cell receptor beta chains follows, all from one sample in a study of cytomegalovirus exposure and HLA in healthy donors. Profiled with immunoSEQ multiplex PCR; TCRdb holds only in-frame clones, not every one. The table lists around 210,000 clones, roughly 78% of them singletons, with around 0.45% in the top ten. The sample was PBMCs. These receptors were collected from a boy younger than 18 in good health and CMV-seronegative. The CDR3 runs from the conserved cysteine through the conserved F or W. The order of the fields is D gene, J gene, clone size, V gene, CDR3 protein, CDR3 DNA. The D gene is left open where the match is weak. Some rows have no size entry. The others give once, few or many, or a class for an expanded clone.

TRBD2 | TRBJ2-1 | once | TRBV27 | CASSFLGLASGSSYNEQFF | TGTGCCAGCAGTTTCTTGGGCTTGGCTAGCGGGAGCTCCTACAATGAGCAGTTCTTC
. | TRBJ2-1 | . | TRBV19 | CASSIRAGAYNEQFF | TGTGCCAGTAGTATCCGGGCGGGGGCATACAATGAGCAGTTCTTC
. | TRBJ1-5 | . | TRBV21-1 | CASSPHRGGQPQHF | TGTGCCAGCAGCCCCCACAGGGGAGGTCAGCCCCAGCATTTT
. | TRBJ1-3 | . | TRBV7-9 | CASSAGQISGNTIYF | TGTGCCAGCAGCGCGGGCCAAATCTCTGGAAACACCATATATTTT
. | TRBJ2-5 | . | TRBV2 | CAGQRQVAETQYF | TGTGCCGGTCAAAGACAGGTTGCAGAGACCCAGTACTTC
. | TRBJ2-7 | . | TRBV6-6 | CASSYTQTGYEQYF | TGTGCCAGCAGTTACACACAAACAGGGTACGAGCAGTACTTC
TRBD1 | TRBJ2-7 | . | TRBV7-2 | CASSLGQGVSYEQYF | TGTGCCAGCAGCTTAGGCCAGGGGGTATCCTACGAGCAGTACTTC
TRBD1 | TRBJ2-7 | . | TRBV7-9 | CASSSPGTGGFYEQYF | TGTGCCAGCAGCTCACCCGGGACAGGGGGCTTTTACGAGCAGTACTTC
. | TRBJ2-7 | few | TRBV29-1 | CSVDVETPSEQYF | TGCAGCGTTGACGTCGAGACACCAAGCGAGCAGTACTTC
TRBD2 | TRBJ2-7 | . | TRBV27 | CASSLGGGEQYF | TGTGCCAGCAGTTTGGGCGGGGGCGAGCAGTACTTC
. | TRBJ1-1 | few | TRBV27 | CASSASFDRPTEAFF | TGTGCCAGCAGTGCATCTTTCGACAGGCCCACTGAAGCTTTCTTT
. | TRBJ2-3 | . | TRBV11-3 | CASSPREWGTQYF | TGTGCCAGCAGCCCCCGGGAATGGGGTACGCAGTATTTT
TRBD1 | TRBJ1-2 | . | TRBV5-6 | CASSLGQVSNYGYTF | TGTGCCAGCAGCTTAGGACAGGTCTCTAACTATGGCTACACCTTC
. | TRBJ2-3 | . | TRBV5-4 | CASSLPPTRKGPDTQYF | TGTGCCAGCAGCTTACCCCCGACTAGAAAGGGTCCAGATACGCAGTATTTT
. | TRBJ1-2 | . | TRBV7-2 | CASSLVLGRDSLEGGYTF | TGTGCCAGCAGCTTAGTTCTGGGCAGGGATTCCCTGGAAGGTGGCTACACCTTC
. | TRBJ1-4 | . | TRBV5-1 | CASSSGGSNEKLFF | TGCGCCAGCAGTTCTGGGGGCTCTAATGAAAAACTGTTTTTT
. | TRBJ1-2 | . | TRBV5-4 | CASSIPGPGPQKGGYTF | TGTGCCAGCAGCATACCAGGTCCCGGACCTCAAAAGGGGGGCTACACCTTC
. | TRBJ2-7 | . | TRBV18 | CASSPGFGLSYEQYF | TGTGCCAGCTCACCTGGGTTTGGACTATCCTACGAGCAGTACTTC
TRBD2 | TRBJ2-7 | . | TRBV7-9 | CSSSWGVAGGPVSYEQYF | TGTTCCAGCAGCTGGGGGGTAGCGGGAGGGCCGGTTTCCTACGAGCAGTACTTC
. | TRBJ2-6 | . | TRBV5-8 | CASSLERGRVYSGANVLTF | TGTGCCAGCAGCTTGGAAAGGGGCAGGGTATACTCTGGGGCCAACGTCCTGACTTTC
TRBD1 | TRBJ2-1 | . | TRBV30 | CACTYRGFSYNEQFF | TGTGCCTGTACCTACAGGGGGTTTTCCTACAATGAGCAGTTCTTC
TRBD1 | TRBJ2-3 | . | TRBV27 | CASSPSVGQKIDTQYF | TGTGCCAGCAGTCCCTCGGTGGGACAGAAGATAGATACGCAGTATTTT
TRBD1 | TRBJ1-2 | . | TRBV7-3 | CASSLRDRGGYTF | TGTGCCAGCAGCTTAAGGGACAGGGGAGGCTACACCTTC
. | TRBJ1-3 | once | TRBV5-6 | CASSLVGLSGGNTIYF | TGTGCCAGCAGTTTGGTTGGACTCTCCGGTGGAAACACCATATATTTT
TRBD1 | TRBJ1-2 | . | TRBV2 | CASRTNPSPRGTGIYGHTF | TGTGCCAGCAGGACAAACCCATCTCCTCGCGGGACAGGGATCTATGGCCACACCTTC
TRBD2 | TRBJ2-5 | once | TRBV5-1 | CASSLEAGGRETQYF | TGCGCCAGCAGCTTGGAAGCGGGAGGCAGGGAGACCCAGTACTTC
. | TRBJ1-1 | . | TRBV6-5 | CACSIENRLRTEAFF | TGTGCCTGCAGTATAGAAAACAGGCTCCGGACTGAAGCTTTCTTT
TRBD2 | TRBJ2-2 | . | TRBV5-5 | CASFSGSYAGGELFF | TGTGCCAGCTTTAGCGGGAGTTACGCGGGCGGGGAGCTGTTTTTT
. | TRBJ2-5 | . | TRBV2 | CASRGHSSGTQYF | TGTGCCAGCAGAGGCCATTCGTCAGGGACCCAGTACTTC
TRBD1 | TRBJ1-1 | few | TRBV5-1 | CASSAGTGGTEAFF | TGCGCCAGCAGCGCTGGGACAGGGGGCACTGAAGCTTTCTTT
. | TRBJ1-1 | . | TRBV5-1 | CASSLRTRATSTEAFF | TGCGCCAGCAGCTTGCGGACAAGAGCCACGAGCACTGAAGCTTTCTTT
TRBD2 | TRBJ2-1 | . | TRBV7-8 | CASRLSPRSGAYNEQFF | TGTGCCAGCAGGTTATCCCCCCGCAGCGGGGCCTACAATGAGCAGTTCTTC
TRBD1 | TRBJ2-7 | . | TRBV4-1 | CASSHLTGTGEVGQYF | TGCGCCAGCAGCCATCTCACCGGGACAGGTGAAGTTGGGCAGTACTTC
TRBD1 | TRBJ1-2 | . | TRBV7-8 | CASSFSRDRGRGTF | TGTGCCAGCAGCTTCTCAAGGGACAGGGGTCGTGGTACCTTC
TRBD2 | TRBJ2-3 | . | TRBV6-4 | CASSSSGRAPDTQYF | TGTGCCAGCTCTTCTAGCGGGAGGGCCCCAGATACGCAGTATTTT
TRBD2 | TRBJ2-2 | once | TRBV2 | CASSERGLAVTGELFF | TGTGCCAGCAGTGAGAGGGGACTAGCGGTCACCGGGGAGCTGTTTTTT
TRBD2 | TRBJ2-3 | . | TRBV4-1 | CASSQGVILAGSQDTQYF | TGCGCCAGCAGCCAGGGGGTGATTCTAGCGGGGTCACAAGATACGCAGTATTTT
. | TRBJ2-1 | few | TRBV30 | CAGSDGNYNEQFF | TGTGCCGGCAGTGACGGGAACTACAATGAGCAGTTCTTC
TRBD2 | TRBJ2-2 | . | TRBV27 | CASSVAGGGTGELFF | TGTGCCAGCAGTGTAGCGGGAGGGGGCACCGGGGAGCTGTTTTTT
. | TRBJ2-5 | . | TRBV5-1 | CASSWAGEGVETQYF | TGCGCCAGCAGCTGGGCAGGCGAGGGAGTAGAGACCCAGTACTTC
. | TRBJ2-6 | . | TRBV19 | CASSLSTGANVLTF | TGTGCCAGTAGTCTCTCGACAGGGGCCAACGTCCTGACTTTC
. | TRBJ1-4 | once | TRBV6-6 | CASRLGLSKLFF | TGTGCCAGCAGGTTGGGGCTCTCAAAACTGTTTTTT
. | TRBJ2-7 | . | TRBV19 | CASSIPGRGEQYF | TGTGCCAGTAGTATACCCGGCAGGGGCGAGCAGTACTTC
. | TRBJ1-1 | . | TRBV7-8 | CASSFLRGAFGTEAFF | TGTGCCAGCAGCTTTTTGCGGGGGGCTTTCGGCACTGAAGCTTTCTTT
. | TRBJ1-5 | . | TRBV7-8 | CASSPTPGNQPQHF | TGTGCCAGCAGTCCTACCCCGGGCAATCAGCCCCAGCATTTT
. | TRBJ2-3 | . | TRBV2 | CASSKNMDTQYF | TGTGCCAGCAGTAAAAATATGGATACGCAGTATTTT
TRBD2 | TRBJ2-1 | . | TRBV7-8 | CASSLVLYGGRAYYNEQFF | TGTGCCAGCAGCTTAGTCTTGTATGGCGGGAGGGCGTACTACAATGAGCAGTTCTTC
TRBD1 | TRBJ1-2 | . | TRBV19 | CASSTDRGRSGYGYTF | TGTGCCAGTAGTACCGACAGGGGGCGCAGTGGTTATGGCTACACCTTC
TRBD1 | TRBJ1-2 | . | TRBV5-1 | CASSLEGRGLDGYTF | TGCGCCAGCAGCTTGGAGGGCAGGGGGCTTGATGGCTACACCTTC
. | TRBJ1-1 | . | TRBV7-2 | CASSLGGGDTEAFF | TGTGCCAGCAGCTTAGGCGGAGGCGACACTGAAGCTTTCTTT
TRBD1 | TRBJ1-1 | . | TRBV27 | CASQPGTGFEAFF | TGTGCCTCCCAACCCGGGACAGGGTTTGAAGCTTTCTTT
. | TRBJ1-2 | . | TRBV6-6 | CASSYSRDNYGYTF | TGTGCCAGCAGTTACTCGCGGGATAACTATGGCTACACCTTC
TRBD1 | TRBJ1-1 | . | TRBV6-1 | CASTLLPTGRNEAFF | TGTGCCAGCACCCTATTGCCGACAGGGAGGAATGAAGCTTTCTTT
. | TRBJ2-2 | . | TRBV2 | CAHDGGKNTGELFF | TGTGCCCACGATGGAGGCAAGAACACCGGGGAGCTGTTTTTT
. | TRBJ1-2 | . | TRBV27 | CASSFDRSNYGYTF | TGTGCCAGCAGTTTTGACAGATCTAACTATGGCTACACCTTC
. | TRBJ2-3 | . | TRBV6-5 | CASRSTGPDTQYF | TGTGCCAGCAGATCGACAGGTCCAGATACGCAGTATTTT
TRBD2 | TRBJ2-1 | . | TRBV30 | CAWSVAGGGSYNEQFF | TGTGCCTGGAGTGTAGCGGGAGGAGGTTCCTACAATGAGCAGTTCTTC
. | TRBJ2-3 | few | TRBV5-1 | CASRLRERTDTQYF | TGCGCCAGCCGCCTTCGTGAGCGCACAGATACGCAGTATTTT
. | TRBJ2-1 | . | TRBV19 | CASGGRDTFPPSSYNEQFF | TGTGCCAGTGGAGGCCGGGACACCTTTCCCCCAAGCTCCTACAATGAGCAGTTCTTC